Listed below are T cell receptor beta chains from one sample, sequenced in a study of cytomegalovirus exposure and HLA in healthy donors. Assay used: immunoSEQ multiplex PCR; TCRdb lists only in-frame clones, some missing. The sample carries about 93,000 clones, 82% recorded once. Sequencing was done on a sample of PBMCs. The source is a man in his fifties in good health and CMV-seronegative. The CDR3 runs from the conserved cysteine through the conserved F or W. The order of the fields is CDR3 length, J gene, D gene, V gene, clone size, CDR3 DNA, CDR3 protein. A D gene is named only where the DNA matches it firmly. Clone size is not always given. Where it is, it says once, few, many or a class for expanded clones.

15 | TRBJ1-2 | TRBD1 | TRBV29-1 | few | TGCAGCGTTGTACCGGGACAGGGGTCTGTCTATGGCTACACCTTC | CSVVPGQGSVYGYTF
14 | TRBJ1-5 | TRBD1 | TRBV10-3 | - | TGTGCCATCAGGGACAGGGGAGACAATCAGCCCCAGCATTTT | CAIRDRGDNQPQHF
19 | TRBJ2-4 | - | TRBV28 | - | TGTGCCAGCAGTTTAAATGGGGGCTCAATAATCTTAGCCAAAAACATTCAGTACTTC | CASSLNGGSIILAKNIQYF
15 | TRBJ2-3 | TRBD2 | TRBV6-6 | - | TGTGCCAGCAGTTCGCTAGCGGGTAGCACAGATACGCAGTATTTT | CASSSLAGSTDTQYF
12 | TRBJ2-7 | TRBD1 | TRBV2 | - | TGTGCCACCCTCGGGACAGCCTACGAGCAGTACTTC | CATLGTAYEQYF
12 | TRBJ1-1 | - | TRBV7-9 | - | TGTTCCAGCAGCCCTAGACAGAATGAAGCTTTCTTT | CSSSPRQNEAFF
13 | TRBJ2-5 | - | TRBV7-8 | - | TGTGCCAGCAGCTCAAGGGGCGGAGAGACCCAGTACTTC | CASSSRGGETQYF
12 | TRBJ2-7 | TRBD1 | TRBV6-5 | - | TGTGCCAGCAGTTATTACAGGGGCGAGCAGTACTTC | CASSYYRGEQYF
14 | TRBJ1-2 | TRBD1 | TRBV5-6 | once | TGTGCCAGCAGCTTGGTGGGACAGGGTGATGGCTACACCTTC | CASSLVGQGDGYTF
13 | TRBJ2-7 | - | TRBV7-9 | - | TGTGCCAGCAGCTTAGGGGGGCCGGGCGAGCAGTACTTC | CASSLGGPGEQYF
16 | TRBJ1-6 | - | TRBV25-1 | - | TGTGCCAGCAGTGCAGGCGGGGGCTCCTATAATTCACCCCTCCACTTT | CASSAGGGSYNSPLHF
13 | TRBJ2-7 | - | TRBV19 | - | TGTGCCAGTAGTGATCACGGGAGCTACGAGCAGTACTTC | CASSDHGSYEQYF
17 | TRBJ2-5 | TRBD2 | TRBV5-4 | - | TGTGCCAGCAGCTTGGAGGGTCAGGGAGGGGTAGGAGAGACCCAGTACTTC | CASSLEGQGGVGETQYF
17 | TRBJ2-3 | - | TRBV14 | few | TGTGCCAGCAGCCAAGATCCGGGACTCTATAGCACAGATACGCAGTATTTT | CASSQDPGLYSTDTQYF
14 | TRBJ2-1 | - | TRBV6-5 | - | TGTGCCTGCAAGGAGGGGGGGGGTCGGAATGAGCAGTTCTTC | CACKEGGGRNEQFF
12 | TRBJ1-1 | - | TRBV7-9 | few | TGTGCCAGCCGGGGAGAGGGCACTGAAGCTTTCTTT | CASRGEGTEAFF
14 | TRBJ1-5 | - | TRBV21-1 | once | TGTGCCAGCAGCAACGAGGACAGTGATCAGCCCCAGCATTTT | CASSNEDSDQPQHF
14 | TRBJ1-3 | TRBD1 | TRBV19 | - | TGTGCCAGTAGTTCACAGGGGCAAGGAAACACCATATATTTT | CASSSQGQGNTIYF
15 | TRBJ2-5 | TRBD2 | TRBV28 | - | TGTGCCAGCAGTCCAGGTAGCGGGAGGTGGGAGACCCAGTACTTC | CASSPGSGRWETQYF
16 | TRBJ2-5 | TRBD1 | TRBV9 | - | TGTGCCAGCAGCCCAGGGGGCGTTAGCCCCACGGAGACCCAGTACTTC | CASSPGGVSPTETQYF